The 22 T cell receptor beta chains in this list originate from one sample, sequenced in a study of T-cell memory formation after mild COVID-19. TCRdb ran MiXCR on the 5' RACE reads and lists one entry per CDR3 protein. The repertoire includes about 430,000 distinct CDR3 sequences, 24% of them detected once, and around 8.1% sits in the top ten. Sequencing was done on a sample of PBMCs or a T cell subset sorted from them (not recorded which). These receptor sequences come from an adult woman who had mild COVID-19 (a few samples of this study predate the infection). Cell type and time point are not known.

V gene TRBV4-3 combines with J gene TRBJ2-7, with D possibly being TRBD2 (5 bases). The V and J ends lost 1 base and 4 bases respectively, with 14 bases between them. The CDR3 extends over 15 amino acids. Germline V gene lookup returns CDR1 LGHNA and CDR2 YSLEER. The CDR3 reads CASSQGRTFIYEQYF. The DNA for the CDR3 is TGCGCCAGCAGCCAAGGCAGGACTTTTATATACGAGCAGTACTTC.

This sequence joins TRBV20-1 and TRBJ2-5, with 7 bases fitting TRBD1. The CDR3 length is 14 residues. Trimming took 5 bases from V and 5 from J; bases not matched to a gene: 11. The germline CDR1 and CDR2 sequences are DFQATT and SNEGSKA (reference sequence). The DNA of the CDR3 is TGCAGTGCTTATCCGGGACAGCAGTGGGAGACCCAGTACTTC. It encodes CSAYPGQQWETQYF.

This clonotype was counted between two and nine times. This sequence joins TRBV18 and TRBJ1-1; D gene uncertain. The CDR3 consists of 12 residues. V lost 2 bases and J 4 bases, leaving 5 bases between the germline ends. Germline V gene sequence: CDR1 KGHSH, CDR2 LQKENI. CDR3 nucleotides: TGTGCCAGCTCACCATTGGGCACTGAAGCTTTCTTT. Encoded protein: CASSPLGTEAFF. The full variable domain, completed using reference TRBV18 and TRBJ1-1, is NAGVMQNPRHLVRRRGQEARLRCSPMKGHSHVYWYRQLPEEGLKFMVYLQKENIIDESGMPKERFSAEFPKEGPSILRIQQVVRGDSAAYFCASSPLGTEAFFGQGTRLTVV.

This clonotype showed up many times. The chain is built from TRBV7-2 and TRBJ2-5; D might be TRBD1 (6 bases). The CDR3 covers 15 residues. V dropped 2 bases and J dropped 2 bases, with 12 bases sitting between them. Per germline, CDR1 SGHTA and CDR2 FQGNSA. In DNA form, the CDR3 reads TGTGCCAGCAGCTTAACTTACAGGGCTCAAGAGACCCAGTACTTC. Amino acid sequence: CASSLTYRAQETQYF.

The chain combines TRBV12-3 or TRBV12-4 with TRBJ2-5; 12 bases are shared with TRBD2. V lost 10 bases, J lost 3 bases, and 6 bases stayed unmatched. This CDR3 comprises 14 residues. As DNA, the CDR3 is TGTGCCACCTCTAGCGGGGGGGCGGAAGAGACCCAGTACTTC. The encoded protein is CATSSGGAEETQYF.

This clonotype was seen a handful of times. This rearrangement joins TRBV3-1 to TRBJ1-3, with a tentative D call TRBD1 (5 bases). The length of the CDR3 is 14 residues. Trimming took 1 base from V and 4 from J, leaving 8 bases between them. The V gene's germline CDR1 is LGHDT and CDR2 YNNKEL (reference sequence). This CDR3 reads CASSQVRGGNTIYF. CDR3 in DNA: TGTGCCAGCAGCCAAGTGCGGGGCGGAAACACCATATATTTT. Full variable domain (missing parts from reference TRBV3-1 and TRBJ1-3): DTAVSQTPKYLVTQMGNDKSIKCEQNLGHDTMYWYKQDSKKFLKIMFSYNNKELIINETVPNRFSPKSPDKAHLNLHINSLELGDSAVYFCASSQVRGGNTIYFGEGSWLTVV.

This clonotype was seen a few times. This chain uses TRBV10-3 with TRBJ2-4, with unresolved D. The CDR3 consists of 14 residues. The germline V gene encodes CDR1 ENHRY and CDR2 SYGVKD. V lost 3 bases and J lost 11, with 17 bases in between. CDR3 region: CAISDIGPRPFQYF. In DNA form, the CDR3 reads TGTGCCATCAGTGACATTGGACCACGGCCATTTCAGTACTTC.

The chain carries TRBV2 and TRBJ2-1; TRBD2 aligns across 10 bases. The CDR3 consists of 15 residues. Germline V lookup: CDR1 SNHLY, CDR2 FYNNEI. The junction had 7 bases not matched to a gene; V was cut back by 4 bases and J by 7 bases. The CDR3 nucleotides are TGTGCCAGCAGTGGTGCTAGCGGGAGTATAAATGAGCAGTTCTTC. Its translation is CASSGASGSINEQFF. Looking up the rest from reference TRBV2 and TRBJ2-1 gives the full variable domain: EPEVTQTPSHQVTQMGQEVILRCVPISNHLYFYWYRQILGQKVEFLVSFYNNEISEKSEIFDDQFSVERPDGSNFTLKIRSTKLEDSAMYFCASSGASGSINEQFFGPGTRLTVL.

With respect to this clonotype: One junction end disagrees with the germline gene, perhaps due to a read error. The chain is built from TRBV4-1 and TRBJ1-2; a weak D match, TRBD1 (5 bases). Per the germline V gene, CDR1 is MGHRA and CDR2 is YSYEKL. CDR3 length: 14 residues. The CDR3 reads CASSQGYGQGHFFF. CDR3 DNA: TGCGCCAGCAGCCAAGGGTACGGTCAGGGCCATTTCTTCTTC.

This clonotype has ten or more counts. This chain connects TRBV7-8 to TRBJ2-5; 8 nucleotides align to TRBD2. The CDR3 is made up of 19 amino acids. The V and J ends lost 0 bases and 2 bases, in that order; junction bases with no gene match: 14. Germline V gives CDR1 SGHVS, CDR2 FQNEAQ. CDR3 DNA: TGTGCCAGCAGCTTAGCGGATTTTTTAGCGGGAACCGAGCAAGAGACCCAGTACTTC. Its translation is CASSLADFLAGTEQETQYF.

The chain is built from TRBV12-3 or TRBV12-4 and TRBJ2-7; tentatively, D is TRBD1 or TRBD2 (5 bases each). The V end lost 2 bases, the J end lost 3 bases, and 8 bases lay between the germline ends. This CDR3 spans 13 amino acids. The CDR3 DNA follows: TGTGCCAGCAGTTTACGGGACGGCTACGAGCAGTACTTC. Its protein is CASSLRDGYEQYF.

The V gene is TRBV29-1, the J gene TRBJ2-5, with D unresolved. The V end lost 1 base, the J end lost 0 bases, and 12 bases lay between the germline ends. The germline gives CDR1 SQVTM, CDR2 ANQGSEA. The length of the CDR3 is 15 residues. CDR3 sequence: CSVEVAHRYQETQYF. The CDR3 bases are TGCAGCGTTGAAGTGGCCCACAGATACCAAGAGACCCAGTACTTC.

In this sample, this clonotype turned up a few times. This sequence joins TRBV6-2 or TRBV6-3 and TRBJ2-7; 12 bases map to TRBD2. J gave up 3 bases and V 4 bases, and 4 bases lay outside the gene matches. Germline CDR1 and CDR2: MNHEY and SVGEGT. The CDR3 is 15 residues long. In DNA form, the CDR3 reads TGTGCCAGCAGTTCGACTAGCGGGGGATTCTACGAGCAGTACTTC. This gives the protein CASSSTSGGFYEQYF.

The J gene is TRBJ2-1, the V gene TRBV2; D possibly corresponds to TRBD2 (6 bases). V lost 1 base, J lost 10 bases, and 8 bases lay in between. Germline lookup yields CDR1 SNHLY and CDR2 FYNNEI. This CDR3 has 12 amino acids. The CDR3 nucleotides read TGTGCCAGCAGTGAAGGTAGCGGAGAGCAGTTCTTC. Its translation: CASSEGSGEQFF.

The V and J genes are TRBV3-1 and TRBJ2-7; D ambiguous. The germline V and J ends were trimmed by 3 bases and 11 bases, with 20 bases remaining between them. The CDR3 is made up of 14 amino acids. Germline V gene sequence: CDR1 LGHDT, CDR2 YNNKEL (reference sequence). CDR3 sequence: CASSQLGIGTAEYF. In nucleotides, the CDR3 is TGTGCCAGCAGCCAGCTAGGGATAGGCACGGCGGAGTACTTC.

Many counts were recorded for this clonotype. This chain connects TRBV20-1 to TRBJ1-2, with 7 nucleotides matching TRBD1. The CDR3 is made up of 13 amino acids. Germline assignment: CDR1 DFQATT and CDR2 SNEGSKA (reference sequence). The V and J ends lost 6 bases and 3 bases, in that order; junction bases with no gene match: 7. CDR3 DNA: TGCAGTGCAAAGACAGGGTGGGACTATGGCTACACCTTC. Amino acid sequence: CSAKTGWDYGYTF.

The sample holds a few counts of this clonotype. The rearrangement uses TRBV7-2 and TRBJ2-3; 13 bases agree with TRBD2. Looked up from germline, CDR1 is SGHTA and CDR2 is FQGNSA. This CDR3 region has 17 residues. The V gene end was trimmed by 5 bases and the J gene end by 6 bases; junction bases not matched to a gene: 11. The CDR3, as DNA: TGTGCCAGCAGCCAAAACAGGCCGGGACTAGCGGGGGATACGCAGTATTTT. It codes for CASSQNRPGLAGDTQYF.

The chain is built from TRBV27 and TRBJ2-1, with D unclear. The CDR3 covers 13 residues. The germline V and J ends were trimmed by 5 bases and 7 bases, with 12 bases remaining between them. From germline, CDR1 is MNHEY and CDR2 SMNVEV (reference sequence). The CDR3 spells CASSIYDRNEQFF. For the CDR3, the DNA is TGTGCCAGCAGTATCTATGACCGAAATGAGCAGTTCTTC.

The V and J genes are TRBV7-9 and TRBJ2-4, with D possibly TRBD2 on 6 matching bases. This CDR3 is built from 16 residues. Trimming took off 5 bases at V and 6 bases at J, with 20 bases between the two ends. Germline V gene sequence: CDR1 SEHNR, CDR2 FQNEAQ (reference sequence). As DNA, the CDR3 is TGTGCCAGCAGCCCCTCGGGAGCCTCAGGTGTAAACATTCAGTACTTC. Translated, it gives CASSPSGASGVNIQYF.

This clonotype came up a few times. V gene TRBV7-2 combines with J gene TRBJ1-2, with D perhaps matching TRBD1 (6 bases). The ends were cut back, 4 bases at V and 4 bases at J, with 19 bases in the middle. CDR1 and CDR2 from the germline V gene are SGHTA and FQGNSA. The CDR3 contains 16 residues. The CDR3 loop reads CASSSLPTGGGYGYTF. DNA of the CDR3: TGTGCCAGCAGCTCTCTTCCGACAGGAGGTGGCTATGGCTACACCTTC.

This clonotype was counted only a few times. The V and J genes are TRBV24-1 and TRBJ2-7; 13 positions match TRBD2. The CDR3 sequence is 15 residues long. V trimming: 5 bases; J trimming: 5 bases; junction bases outside the gene matches: 5. Germline CDR1 is KGHDR and CDR2 is SFDVKD. The CDR3 DNA sequence: TGTGCCACCAGTGGGGGGACTAGCGGGAAGGACGAGCAGTACTTC. This sequence encodes CATSGGTSGKDEQYF.

This rearrangement joins TRBV5-1 to TRBJ2-5, with D perhaps being TRBD1 or TRBD2 (6 bases each). The V end lost 7 bases, the J end lost 1 base, and 17 bases lay between the germline ends. This CDR3 has 15 residues. The germline gives CDR1 SGHRS, CDR2 YFSETQ. The CDR3 DNA follows: TGCGCCAGCCTCCGGGGGCAAGGGGTCCAAGAGACCCAGTACTTC. As protein: CASLRGQGVQETQYF.